Presented here are 8 T cell receptor beta chains from one specimen sequenced in a study of blood T cells in healthy people across ages. Through a sample-barcoded 5' primer and a J-beta primer mix, a second PCR was run for roughly 6 to 11 cycles. MiXCR, applied by TCRdb to the 5' RACE reads, yields one record per CDR3 protein. This sample has around 1,800,000 distinct CDR3 sequences, with around 42% found just once. The specimen sequenced was blood. Every receptor here comes from a human donor in good health.

For this clonotype: Germline is not matched at one junction end, which may reflect a read error. This chain joins TRBV4-1 and TRBJ1-4; possibly TRBD1 for D (6 bases). Germline assignment: CDR1 MGHRA and CDR2 YSYEKL. CDR3 size: 16 residues. CDR3 nucleotides: TGCGCCGGCAGCCAAGAAGGGGAGGGGGGAGATGAAAAACTGTTTTTT. This codes for CAGSQEGEGGDEKLFF.

This clonotype has only a few counts. The V and J genes are TRBV20-1 and TRBJ2-5; TRBD2 is a possible D gene (6 bases). Looked up from germline, CDR1 is DFQATT and CDR2 is SNEGSKA (reference sequence). V gave up 3 bases and J gave up 11 bases, with 19 bases separating them. The CDR3 has 13 residues. The CDR3 region has the DNA TGCAGTGCTAGTGGGCAGGGAGGTCGGGAGCAGTACTTC. Protein sequence: CSASGQGGREQYF.

The rearrangement joins TRBV9 to TRBJ2-5; TRBD2 aligns across 13 bases. Germline V gives CDR1 SGDLS, CDR2 YYNGEE. J lost 11 bases, V lost 0 bases, and 10 bases had no gene match. This CDR3 is built from 16 residues. The CDR3 loop reads CASSVEGTSGVWEQYF. The CDR3 bases are TGTGCCAGCAGCGTAGAAGGGACTAGCGGGGTTTGGGAGCAGTACTTC.

J is TRBJ2-5 and V is TRBV6-2 or TRBV6-3; D remains ambiguous. Germline loops: CDR1 MNHEY, CDR2 SVGEGT. The CDR3 is 11 residues long. V was shortened by 4 bases and J by 6 bases, with 6 bases between the two germline ends. CDR3: CASSSHQTQYF. Here the CDR3 DNA reads TGTGCCAGCAGTTCTCATCAGACCCAGTACTTC.

The chain employs TRBV27 and TRBJ1-2; D gene unclear. The CDR3 has 15 amino acids. Germline CDR1 and CDR2: MNHEY and SMNVEV (reference sequence). Trimming removed 7 bases from V and 0 bases from J, with 15 bases in between. The CDR3 nucleotides read TGTGCCAGCAAGTGGGCAGGTCGGTCTAACTATGGCTACACCTTC. It yields the protein CASKWAGRSNYGYTF.

The chain carries TRBV29-1 and TRBJ2-3; 9 bases are a match to TRBD2. This CDR3 is 14 amino acids long. J was trimmed by 7 bases and V by 3 bases; bases with no gene match: 8. Germline V gene lookup returns CDR1 SQVTM and CDR2 ANQGSEA. This CDR3 is CSVDISGGLYTQYF. In nucleotides, the CDR3 is TGCAGCGTTGATATTAGCGGGGGCCTGTATACGCAGTATTTT.

With regard to this clonotype: The junction shows a germline mismatch at one end, possibly a read error. The V gene is TRBV5-5, the J gene TRBJ2-7, with D possibly being TRBD2 (6 bases). Germline assignment: CDR1 SGHKS and CDR2 YYEKEE (reference sequence). The CDR3 totals 15 residues. CDR3 protein: CASNLVEGANYEQYF. CDR3 DNA: TGTGCCAGCAACTTGGTGGAGGGAGCAAACTACGAGCAGTACTTC.

This sequence joins TRBV6-2 or TRBV6-3 and TRBJ1-5, with D unresolved. The CDR3 is 15 residues long. Germline assignment: CDR1 MNHEY and CDR2 SVGEGT. V gave up 0 bases and J gave up 5 bases, with 11 bases separating them. The CDR3 is CASSYSRRRYQPQHF. The CDR3 nucleotides read TGTGCCAGCAGTTACTCAAGACGGAGGTATCAGCCCCAGCATTTT.